The clone carrying this T cell receptor (beta chain) occurred a few times. During active infection, Seattle patients enrolled and were then monitored through disease. This record comes from a study of blood T cell repertoires in COVID-19. In the study overall: The origin of the acute and convalescent COVID-19 samples was the United States, Italy and Spain. T cells, B-cell-depleted T cells, or PBMCs supplied cDNA or gDNA.

Original analysis: Estimates of nucleated cell counts were drawn from the amplification of reference gene primers. The assay was immunoSEQ multiplex PCR, and TCRdb's table has in-frame clones only and misses some. That table furnishes V, J and clone size, whereas the DNA furnished D and trimming. This sample carries a few hundred thousand clones, around 88% of them seen once, and the ten largest clones take around 7.4%. The CDR3 length is 16 residues. Germline V gene data show CDR1 as SGHDT and CDR2 as YYEEEE. Trimming removed 1 base from V and 4 bases from J, with 17 bases in between. Sequencing was carried out using peripheral blood. This receptor was taken from a woman aged 55-69 years with COVID-19, enrolled during active disease. J is TRBJ2-5 and V is TRBV5-6, with a tentative D call TRBD1 (6 bases). The CDR3 nucleotides are TGTGCCAGCAGCTTGAGTTTAGGCAGGGGTGTAGAGACCCAGTACTTC. Residues: CASSLSLGRGVETQYF.